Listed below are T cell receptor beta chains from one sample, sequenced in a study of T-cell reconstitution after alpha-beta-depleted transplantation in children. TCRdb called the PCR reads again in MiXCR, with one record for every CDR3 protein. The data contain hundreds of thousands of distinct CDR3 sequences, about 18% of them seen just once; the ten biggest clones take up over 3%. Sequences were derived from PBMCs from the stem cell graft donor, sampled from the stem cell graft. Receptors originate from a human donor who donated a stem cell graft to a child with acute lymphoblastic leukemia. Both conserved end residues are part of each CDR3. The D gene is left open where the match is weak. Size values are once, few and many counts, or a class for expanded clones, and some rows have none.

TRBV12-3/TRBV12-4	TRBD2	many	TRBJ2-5	CASSETSGQETQYF	TGTGCCAGCAGCGAGACTAGCGGGCAAGAGACCCAGTACTTC
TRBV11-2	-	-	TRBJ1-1	CASSLGEARGALWAEAFF	TGTGCCAGCAGCTTAGGAGAGGCCAGGGGAGCGTTGTGGGCAGAAGCTTTCTTT
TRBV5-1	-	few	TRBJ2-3	CASSLGPQVVATDTQYF	TGCGCCAGCAGCTTGGGCCCCCAGGTGGTCGCCACAGATACGCAGTATTTT
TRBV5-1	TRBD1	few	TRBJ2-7	CASSLARDREMYF	TGCGCCAGCAGCCTGGCTAGAGACAGGGAAATGTACTTC
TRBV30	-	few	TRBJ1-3	CAWKDSSGNTIYF	TGTGCCTGGAAGGACAGCTCTGGAAACACCATATATTTT
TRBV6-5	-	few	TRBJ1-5	CASSYRDDQPQHF	TGTGCCAGCAGTTACAGGGACGATCAGCCCCAGCATTTT
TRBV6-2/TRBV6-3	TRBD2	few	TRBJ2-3	CASSYSREGWTDTQYF	TGTGCCAGCAGTTACTCCAGGGAGGGCTGGACAGATACGCAGTATTTT
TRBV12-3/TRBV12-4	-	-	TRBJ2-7	CASSLGYFSYEQYF	TGTGCCAGCAGTTTAGGCTATTTCTCCTACGAGCAGTACTTC
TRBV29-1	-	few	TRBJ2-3	CSVVGLAWRGDTQYF	TGCAGCGTTGTAGGGCTGGCTTGGCGTGGGGATACGCAGTATTTT
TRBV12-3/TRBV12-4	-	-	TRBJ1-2	CASNSASYGYTF	TGTGCCAGCAACTCTGCATCCTATGGCTACACCTTC
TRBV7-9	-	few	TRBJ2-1	CASSLSGPQFF	TGTGCCAGCAGCCTTAGCGGACCACAGTTCTTC
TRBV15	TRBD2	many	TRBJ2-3	CATSRDRASGRTDTQYF	TGTGCCACCAGCAGAGATCGGGCTAGCGGACGCACAGATACGCAGTATTTT
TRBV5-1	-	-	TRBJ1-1	CASSSRPGNTEAFF	TGCGCCAGCAGCTCACGACCCGGGAACACTGAAGCTTTCTTT
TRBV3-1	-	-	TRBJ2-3	CASSQDHGLARGTDTQYF	TGTGCCAGCAGCCAAGATCACGGCCTAGCGAGGGGCACAGATACGCAGTATTTT
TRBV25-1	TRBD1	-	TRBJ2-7	CASSDWFRTGIYEQYF	TGTGCCAGCAGTGACTGGTTTCGGACAGGGATCTACGAGCAGTACTTC
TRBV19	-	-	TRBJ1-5	CASSPGGHSNQPQHF	TGTGCCAGTAGCCCCGGGGGCCATAGCAATCAGCCCCAGCATTTT
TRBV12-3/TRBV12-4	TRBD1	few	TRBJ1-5	CASSDRDRRDNQPQHF	TGTGCCAGCAGTGACCGGGACAGGAGGGACAATCAGCCCCAGCATTTT
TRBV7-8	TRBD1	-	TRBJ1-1	CASSSIGDRWTMNTEAFF	TGTGCCAGCAGCTCCATTGGGGACAGGTGGACTATGAACACTGAAGCTTTCTTT
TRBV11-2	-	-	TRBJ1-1	CASSLGMRRSDTEAFF	TGTGCCAGCAGCTTAGGGATGCGCAGGAGTGACACTGAAGCTTTCTTT
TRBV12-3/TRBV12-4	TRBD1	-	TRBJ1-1	CASSPGQGTMNTEAFF	TGTGCCAGCAGCCCGGGACAGGGAACCATGAACACTGAAGCTTTCTTT
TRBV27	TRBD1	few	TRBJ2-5	CASRSQGQETQYF	TGTGCCAGCAGGTCACAGGGGCAAGAGACCCAGTACTTC
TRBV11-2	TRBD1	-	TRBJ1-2	CASSPSTGQGRVGNYGYTF	TGTGCCAGCAGCCCGAGTACGGGACAGGGAAGGGTAGGAAACTATGGCTACACCTTC
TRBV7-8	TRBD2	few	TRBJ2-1	CASSSLGLAGYNEQFF	TGTGCCAGCAGCTCCCTAGGACTAGCGGGGTACAATGAGCAGTTCTTC
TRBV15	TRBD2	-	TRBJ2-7	CATRATLGTSGVYEQYF	TGTGCCACCAGGGCGACCCTGGGGACTAGCGGGGTCTACGAGCAGTACTTC
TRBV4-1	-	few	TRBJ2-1	CASSQDSGGSYNEQFF	TGCGCCAGCAGCCAAGATTCCGGTGGTTCCTACAATGAGCAGTTCTTC
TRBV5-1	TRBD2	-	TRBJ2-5	CASSLEGGRLKTQYF	TGCGCCAGCAGCTTAGAGGGAGGGCGTTTAAAGACCCAGTACTTC
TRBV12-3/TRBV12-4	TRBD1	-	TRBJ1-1	CASVTGGWGTEAFF	TGTGCCAGCGTAACAGGGGGCTGGGGCACTGAAGCTTTCTTT
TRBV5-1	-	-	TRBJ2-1	CASSLQRGNEQFF	TGCGCCAGCAGCTTGCAGAGAGGGAATGAGCAGTTCTTC
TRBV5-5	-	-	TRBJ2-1	CASSIAEGKNNEQFF	TGTGCCAGCAGCATAGCGGAGGGGAAAAACAATGAGCAGTTCTTC
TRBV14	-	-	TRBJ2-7	CASSQDWGYDEQYF	TGTGCCAGCAGCCAAGATTGGGGGTACGACGAGCAGTACTTC
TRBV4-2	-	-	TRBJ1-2	CASSQDGHMGGYTF	TGTGCCAGCAGCCAAGACGGTCACATGGGTGGCTACACCTTC
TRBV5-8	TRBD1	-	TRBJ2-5	CASSGWTGETQYF	TGTGCCAGCAGCGGCTGGACAGGAGAGACCCAGTACTTC
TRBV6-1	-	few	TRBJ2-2	CASTQGGNTGELFF	TGTGCCAGCACCCAGGGAGGGAACACCGGGGAGCTGTTTTTT
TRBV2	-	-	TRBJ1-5	CASSPTGALEPQHF	TGTGCCAGCAGTCCCACAGGTGCCCTCGAGCCCCAGCATTTT
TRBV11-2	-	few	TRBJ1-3	CASSLQGLPGNTIYF	TGTGCCAGCAGTTTGCAGGGTTTACCTGGAAACACCATATATTTT
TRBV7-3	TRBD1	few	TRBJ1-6	CASSLLGTGEYSPLHF	TGTGCCAGCAGCTTACTCGGGACAGGGGAATATTCACCCCTCCACTTT
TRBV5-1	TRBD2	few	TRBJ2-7	CASTLAGGNYEQYF	TGCGCCAGCACACTAGCGGGAGGGAACTACGAGCAGTACTTC
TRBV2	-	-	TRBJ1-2	CASRGGSFYGYTF	TGTGCCAGCCGCGGGGGATCGTTCTATGGCTACACCTTC
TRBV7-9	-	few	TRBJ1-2	CASSLPALNYGYTF	TGTGCCAGCAGCTTGCCCGCACTTAACTATGGCTACACCTTC
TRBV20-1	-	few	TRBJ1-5	CSARPPGTPGPQHF	TGCAGTGCTAGGCCACCCGGGACACCAGGGCCCCAGCATTTT
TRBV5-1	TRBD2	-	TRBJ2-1	CASSLFTSGALYNEQFF	TGCGCCAGCAGCTTGTTTACTAGCGGGGCCCTCTACAATGAGCAGTTCTTC
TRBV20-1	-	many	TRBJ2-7	CSASDATSYEQYF	TGCAGTGCCTCAGACGCGACCTCCTACGAGCAGTACTTC
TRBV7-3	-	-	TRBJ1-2	CASSEDGNYGYTF	TGTGCCAGCAGCGAGGACGGAAACTATGGCTACACCTTC
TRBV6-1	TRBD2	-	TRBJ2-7	CASRRGLAGYEQYF	TGTGCCAGCCGTAGGGGGCTAGCGGGATACGAGCAGTACTTC
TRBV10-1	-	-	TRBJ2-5	CASSNSPVCGTQYF	TGCGCCAGCAGTAATAGCCCGGTCTGCGGGACCCAGTACTTC
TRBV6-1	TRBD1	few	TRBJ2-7	CASSLRTGQGAYEQYF	TGTGCCAGCAGTCTGAGGACAGGTCAAGGGGCTTACGAGCAGTACTTC
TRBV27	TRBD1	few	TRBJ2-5	CASTLRGSRPGTQYF	TGTGCCAGCACTCTCAGGGGGTCCCGTCCAGGGACCCAGTACTTC
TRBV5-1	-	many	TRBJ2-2	CASSLGAGELFF	TGTGCCAGCAGCTTAGGGGCCGGGGAGCTGTTTTTT
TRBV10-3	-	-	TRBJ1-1	CAISAREEVTEAFF	TGTGCCATCAGTGCTCGGGAAGAGGTCACTGAAGCTTTCTTT
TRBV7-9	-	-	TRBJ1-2	CASSLSPDSNYGYTF	TGTGCCAGCAGCTTAAGCCCCGACAGTAACTATGGCTACACCTTC
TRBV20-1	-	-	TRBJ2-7	CSASHPSGFNSYEQYF	TGCAGTGCTTCCCACCCCAGCGGGTTCAACTCCTACGAGCAGTACTTC
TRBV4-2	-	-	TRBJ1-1	CASSQERGMNTEAFF	TGTGCCAGCAGCCAAGAAAGAGGTATGAACACTGAAGCTTTCTTT
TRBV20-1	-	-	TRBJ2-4	CCASAELLRAKNIQYF	TGCTGTGCTAGTGCGGAGCTCCTAAGAGCCAAAAACATTCAGTACTTC
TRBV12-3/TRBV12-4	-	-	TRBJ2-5	CASKGPQETQYF	TGTGCCAGCAAGGGGCCCCAAGAGACCCAGTACTTC
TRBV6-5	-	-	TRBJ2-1	CASSYSSTSRNEQFF	TGTGCCAGCAGTTACTCCTCGACTAGTAGGAATGAGCAGTTCTTC
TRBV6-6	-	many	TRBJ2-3	CASSPSDTQYF	TGTGCCAGCAGTCCGTCAGATACGCAGTATTTT
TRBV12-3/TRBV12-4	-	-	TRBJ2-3	CASLPARAGTDTQYF	TGTGCCAGTCTCCCGGCCCGCGCAGGCACAGATACGCAGTATTTT
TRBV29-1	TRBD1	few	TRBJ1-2	CSVPQGAYGYTF	TGCAGCGTTCCACAGGGGGCTTATGGCTACACCTTC
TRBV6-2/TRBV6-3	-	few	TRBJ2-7	CASSSQGYSTYEQYF	TGTGCCAGCAGTAGCCAGGGGTACTCCACCTACGAGCAGTACTTC